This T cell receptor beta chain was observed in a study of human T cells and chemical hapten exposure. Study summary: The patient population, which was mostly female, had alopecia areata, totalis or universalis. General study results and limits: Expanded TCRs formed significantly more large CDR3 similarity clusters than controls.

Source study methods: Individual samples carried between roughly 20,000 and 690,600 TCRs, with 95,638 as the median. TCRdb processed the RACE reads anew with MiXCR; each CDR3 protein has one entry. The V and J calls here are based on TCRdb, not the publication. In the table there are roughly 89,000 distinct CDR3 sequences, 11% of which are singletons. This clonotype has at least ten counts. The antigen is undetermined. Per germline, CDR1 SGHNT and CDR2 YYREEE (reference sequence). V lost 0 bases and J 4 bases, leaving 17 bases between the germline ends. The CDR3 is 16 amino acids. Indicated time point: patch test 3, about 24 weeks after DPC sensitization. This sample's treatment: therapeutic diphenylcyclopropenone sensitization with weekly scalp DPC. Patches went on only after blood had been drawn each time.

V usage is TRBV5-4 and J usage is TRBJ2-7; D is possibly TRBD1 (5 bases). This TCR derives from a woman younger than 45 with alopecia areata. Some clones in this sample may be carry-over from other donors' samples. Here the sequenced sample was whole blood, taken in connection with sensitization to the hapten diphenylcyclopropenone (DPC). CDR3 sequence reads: CASSLGTTGSSYEQYF. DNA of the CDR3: TGTGCCAGCAGCTTGGGGACAACTGGATCCTCGTACGAGCAGTACTTC.